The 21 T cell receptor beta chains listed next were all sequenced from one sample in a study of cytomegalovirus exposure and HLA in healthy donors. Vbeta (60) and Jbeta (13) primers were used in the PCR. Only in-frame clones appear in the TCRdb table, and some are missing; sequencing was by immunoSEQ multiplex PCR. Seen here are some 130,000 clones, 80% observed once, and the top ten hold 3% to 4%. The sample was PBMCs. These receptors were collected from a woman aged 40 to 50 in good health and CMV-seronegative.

The CDR3 reads CASSFLTLNTEAFF. The CDR3 DNA sequence: TGTGCCAGCAGTTTTTTGACATTGAACACTGAAGCTTTCTTT. The chain employs TRBV28 and TRBJ1-1, with D unclear. The CDR3 runs 14 residues. The V gene lost 3 bases and the J gene lost 0 bases, with 8 bases spanning the gap. Germline V CDR1 and CDR2: MDHEN, SYDVKM. The full variable domain, with the rest looked up from reference TRBV28 and TRBJ1-1, is DVKVTQSSRYLVKRTGEKVFLECVQDMDHENMFWYRQDPGLGLRLIYFSYDVKMKEKGDIPEGYSVSREKKERFSLILESASTNQTSMYLCASSFLTLNTEAFFGQGTRLTVV.

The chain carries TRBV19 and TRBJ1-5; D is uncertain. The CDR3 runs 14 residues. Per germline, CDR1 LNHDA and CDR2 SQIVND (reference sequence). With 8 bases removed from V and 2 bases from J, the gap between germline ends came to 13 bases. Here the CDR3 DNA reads TGTGCCAGTCCCCGGAGGGATGGCAATCAGCCCCAGCATTTT. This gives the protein CASPRRDGNQPQHF.

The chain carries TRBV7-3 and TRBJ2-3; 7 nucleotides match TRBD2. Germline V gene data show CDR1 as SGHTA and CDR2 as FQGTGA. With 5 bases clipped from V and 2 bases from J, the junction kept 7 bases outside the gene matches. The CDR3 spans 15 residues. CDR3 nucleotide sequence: TGTGCCAGCAGCACGCAAGCGGGACTCACAGATACGCAGTATTTT. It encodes CASSTQAGLTDTQYF.

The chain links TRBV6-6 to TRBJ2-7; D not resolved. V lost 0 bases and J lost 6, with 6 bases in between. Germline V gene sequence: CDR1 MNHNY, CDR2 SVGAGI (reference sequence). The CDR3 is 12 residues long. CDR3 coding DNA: TGTGCCAGCAGTTACTCGTCCCGCGAGCAGTACTTC. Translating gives CASSYSSREQYF.

The CDR3 spells CASSLGPPPGLSGNTIYF. CDR3 nucleotide sequence: TGCGCCAGCAGCTTGGGCCCACCCCCAGGGCTCTCTGGAAACACCATATATTTT. The chain combines TRBV5-1 with TRBJ1-3; tentatively, D is TRBD1 (5 bases). V shed 0 bases and J shed 0 bases, with 16 bases lying between them. Germline CDR1 SGHRS, CDR2 YFSETQ. The CDR3 is 18 amino acids.

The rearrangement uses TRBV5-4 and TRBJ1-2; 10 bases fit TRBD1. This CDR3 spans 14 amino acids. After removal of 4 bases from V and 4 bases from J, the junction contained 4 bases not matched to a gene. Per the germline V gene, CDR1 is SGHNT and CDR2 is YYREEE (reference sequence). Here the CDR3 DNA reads TGTGCCAGCAGCCTGAGGGACAGGGGCTATGGCTACACCTTC. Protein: CASSLRDRGYGYTF.

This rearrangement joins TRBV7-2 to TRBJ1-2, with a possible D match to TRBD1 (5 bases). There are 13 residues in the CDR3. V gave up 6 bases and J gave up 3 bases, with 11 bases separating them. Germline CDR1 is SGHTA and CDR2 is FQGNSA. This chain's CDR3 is CASRQDGDYGYTF. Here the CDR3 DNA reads TGTGCCAGCAGACAGGACGGAGACTATGGCTACACCTTC.

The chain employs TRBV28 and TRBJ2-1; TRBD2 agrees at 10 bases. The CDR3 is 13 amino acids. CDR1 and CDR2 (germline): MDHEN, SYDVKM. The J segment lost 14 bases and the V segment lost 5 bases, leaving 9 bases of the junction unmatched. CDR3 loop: CASSRLGTSDEFF. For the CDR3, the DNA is TGTGCCAGCAGTCGACTTGGGACTAGCGATGAGTTCTTC. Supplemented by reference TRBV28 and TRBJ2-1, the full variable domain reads DVKVTQSSRYLVKRTGEKVFLECVQDMDHENMFWYRQDPGLGLRLIYFSYDVKMKEKGDIPEGYSVSREKKERFSLILESASTNQTSMYLCASSRLGTSDEFFGPGTRLTVL.

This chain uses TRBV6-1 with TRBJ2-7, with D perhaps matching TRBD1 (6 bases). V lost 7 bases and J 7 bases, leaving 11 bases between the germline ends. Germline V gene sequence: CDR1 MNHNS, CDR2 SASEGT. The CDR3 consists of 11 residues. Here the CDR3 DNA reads TGTGCCAGCAACCGGGACATGGAGCAGTACTTC. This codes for CASNRDMEQYF.

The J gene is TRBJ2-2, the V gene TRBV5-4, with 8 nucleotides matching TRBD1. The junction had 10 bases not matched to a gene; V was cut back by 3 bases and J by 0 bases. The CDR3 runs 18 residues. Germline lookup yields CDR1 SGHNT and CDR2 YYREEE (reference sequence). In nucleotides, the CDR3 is TGTGCCAGCAGCTACCCGCCGGGACAGGTGACGAACACCGGGGAGCTGTTTTTT. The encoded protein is CASSYPPGQVTNTGELFF.

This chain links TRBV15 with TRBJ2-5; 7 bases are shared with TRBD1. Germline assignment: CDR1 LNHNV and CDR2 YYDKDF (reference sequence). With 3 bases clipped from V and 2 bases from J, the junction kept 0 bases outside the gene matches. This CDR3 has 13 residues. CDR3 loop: CATSRGQQETQYF. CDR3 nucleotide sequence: TGTGCCACCAGCAGGGGACAGCAAGAGACCCAGTACTTC.

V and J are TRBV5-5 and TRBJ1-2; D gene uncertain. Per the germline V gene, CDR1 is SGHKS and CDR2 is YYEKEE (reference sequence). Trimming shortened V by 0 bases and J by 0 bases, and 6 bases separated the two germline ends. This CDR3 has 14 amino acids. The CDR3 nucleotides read TGTGCCAGCAGCTTGGACGGTGCTAACTATGGCTACACCTTC. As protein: CASSLDGANYGYTF.

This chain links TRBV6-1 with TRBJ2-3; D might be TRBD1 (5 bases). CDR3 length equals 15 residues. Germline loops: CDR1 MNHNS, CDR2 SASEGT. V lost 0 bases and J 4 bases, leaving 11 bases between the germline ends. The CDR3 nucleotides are TGTGCCAGCAGTGAAGCGTGGACACACTCAGATACGCAGTATTTT. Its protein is CASSEAWTHSDTQYF.

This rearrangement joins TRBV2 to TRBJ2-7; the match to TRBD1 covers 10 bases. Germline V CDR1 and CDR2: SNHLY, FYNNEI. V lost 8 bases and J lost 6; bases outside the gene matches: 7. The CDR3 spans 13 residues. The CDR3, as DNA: TGTGCCAGCGGGGGGGACAGGGGTTCCGAGCAGTACTTC. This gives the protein CASGGDRGSEQYF.

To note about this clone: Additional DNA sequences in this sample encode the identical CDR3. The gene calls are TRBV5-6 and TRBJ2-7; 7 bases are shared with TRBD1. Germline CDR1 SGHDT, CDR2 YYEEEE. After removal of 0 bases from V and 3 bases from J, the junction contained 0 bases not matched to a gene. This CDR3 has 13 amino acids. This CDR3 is CASSLGTGYEQYF. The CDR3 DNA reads TGTGCCAGCAGCTTGGGGACAGGCTACGAGCAGTACTTC.

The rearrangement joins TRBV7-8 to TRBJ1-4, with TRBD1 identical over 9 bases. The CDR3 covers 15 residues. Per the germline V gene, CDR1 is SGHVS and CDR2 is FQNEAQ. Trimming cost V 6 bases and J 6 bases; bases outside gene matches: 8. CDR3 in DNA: TGTGCCAGCAGTTTCCCGGGACAGGGTCATGAAAAACTGTTTTTT. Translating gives CASSFPGQGHEKLFF.

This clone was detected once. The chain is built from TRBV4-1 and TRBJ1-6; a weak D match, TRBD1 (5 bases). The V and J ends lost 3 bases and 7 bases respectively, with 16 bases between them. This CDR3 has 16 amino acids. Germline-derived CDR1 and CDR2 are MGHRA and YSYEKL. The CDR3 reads CASSQNPGGENSPLHF. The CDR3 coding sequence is TGCGCCAGCAGCCAGAACCCGGGGGGAGAAAATTCACCCCTCCACTTT.

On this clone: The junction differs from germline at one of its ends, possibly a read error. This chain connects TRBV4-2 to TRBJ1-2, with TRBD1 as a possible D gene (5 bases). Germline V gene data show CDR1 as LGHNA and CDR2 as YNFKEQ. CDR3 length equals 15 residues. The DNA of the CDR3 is TGTGCCAGCAGCCAAGATCCGGGCAGGGTGAATGGCTACCCCTTC. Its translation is CASSQDPGRVNGYPF.

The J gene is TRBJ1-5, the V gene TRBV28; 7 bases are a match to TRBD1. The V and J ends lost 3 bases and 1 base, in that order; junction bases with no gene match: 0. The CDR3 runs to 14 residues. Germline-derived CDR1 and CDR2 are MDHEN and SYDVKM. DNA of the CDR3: TGTGCCAGCAGTTTGGGACAGAGCAATCAGCCCCAGCATTTT. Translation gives CASSLGQSNQPQHF.

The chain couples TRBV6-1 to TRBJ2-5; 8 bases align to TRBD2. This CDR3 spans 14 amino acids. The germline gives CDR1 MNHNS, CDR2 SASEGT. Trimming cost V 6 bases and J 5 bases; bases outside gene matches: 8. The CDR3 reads CASSPRGGRETQYF. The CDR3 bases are TGTGCCAGCAGCCCACGGGGGGGCCGGGAGACCCAGTACTTC.

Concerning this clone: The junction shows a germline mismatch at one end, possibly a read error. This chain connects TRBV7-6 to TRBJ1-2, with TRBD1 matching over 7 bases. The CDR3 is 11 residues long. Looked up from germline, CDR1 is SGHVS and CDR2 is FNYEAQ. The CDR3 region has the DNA TGTGCCAGCAGCTTAGGGGGACAGCACCCCTTC. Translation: CASSLGGQHPF. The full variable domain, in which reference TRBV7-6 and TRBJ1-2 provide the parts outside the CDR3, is GAGVSQSPRYKVTKRGQDVALRCDPISGHVSLYWYRQALGQGPEFLTYFNYEAQQDKSGLPNDRFSAERPEGSISTLTIQRTEQRDSAMYRCASSLGGQHPFGSGTRLTVV.